The entry below describes one T cell receptor (beta chain). Its antigen is unknown. Donors gave roughly 4.5 to 9 ml heparinized peripheral whole blood. The entry originates in a study of T cell clonality in common variable immunodeficiency. Study-wide findings and caveats: Patient heterogeneity in the CVID cohort limited correlations between repertoire features and clinical complications.

Some clones are missing from TCRdb's copy, which holds only in-frame ones; the method was immunoSEQ multiplex PCR. The sample holds tens of thousands of clones, and no clone turns up only once. The specimen sequenced was peripheral blood mononuclear cells. The clonotype comes from a person aged 18 to 70 in good health.

CDR3 sequence reads: CASPPPTSGRALIREQFF. The sequenced CDR3 bases are TGTGCCAGCCCCCCTCCGACTAGCGGGAGGGCCCTAATACGTGAG. The chain recombines TRBV18 with TRBJ2-1; 14 bases fit TRBD2. Read data end 3 residues before the CDR3 end; the end is taken from the germline J gene. After removal of 8 bases from V and 9 bases from J, the junction contained 18 bases not matched to a gene. Germline CDR1 reads KGHSH; CDR2 reads LQKENI. The CDR3 is 18 residues long.